This T cell receptor (beta chain) was sequenced during a study of blood T cell repertoires in COVID-19. Study context: Sample material is recorded as cDNA or gDNA derived from T cells, B-cell-depleted T cells, or PBMCs.

Those enrolled in Seattle joined during active infection and were followed longitudinally afterward. Trimming took off 5 bases at V and 5 bases at J, with 16 bases between the two ends. This CDR3 spans 16 amino acids. Germline V CDR1 and CDR2: LNHDA, SQIVND (reference sequence). Here immunoSEQ multiplex PCR was the method, and the copy in TCRdb shows in-frame clones only, minus some. The sample includes approximately 260,000 clones, roughly 89% of them seen just once. V usage is TRBV19 and J usage is TRBJ1-6; D not certain. The sequence came from an older woman with COVID-19, enrolled during active disease. The sequenced sample was peripheral blood. CDR3 in amino acids: CASSYGPGKDNSPLHF. The DNA of the CDR3 is TGTGCCAGTAGTTACGGCCCCGGGAAGGATAATTCACCCCTCCACTTT.